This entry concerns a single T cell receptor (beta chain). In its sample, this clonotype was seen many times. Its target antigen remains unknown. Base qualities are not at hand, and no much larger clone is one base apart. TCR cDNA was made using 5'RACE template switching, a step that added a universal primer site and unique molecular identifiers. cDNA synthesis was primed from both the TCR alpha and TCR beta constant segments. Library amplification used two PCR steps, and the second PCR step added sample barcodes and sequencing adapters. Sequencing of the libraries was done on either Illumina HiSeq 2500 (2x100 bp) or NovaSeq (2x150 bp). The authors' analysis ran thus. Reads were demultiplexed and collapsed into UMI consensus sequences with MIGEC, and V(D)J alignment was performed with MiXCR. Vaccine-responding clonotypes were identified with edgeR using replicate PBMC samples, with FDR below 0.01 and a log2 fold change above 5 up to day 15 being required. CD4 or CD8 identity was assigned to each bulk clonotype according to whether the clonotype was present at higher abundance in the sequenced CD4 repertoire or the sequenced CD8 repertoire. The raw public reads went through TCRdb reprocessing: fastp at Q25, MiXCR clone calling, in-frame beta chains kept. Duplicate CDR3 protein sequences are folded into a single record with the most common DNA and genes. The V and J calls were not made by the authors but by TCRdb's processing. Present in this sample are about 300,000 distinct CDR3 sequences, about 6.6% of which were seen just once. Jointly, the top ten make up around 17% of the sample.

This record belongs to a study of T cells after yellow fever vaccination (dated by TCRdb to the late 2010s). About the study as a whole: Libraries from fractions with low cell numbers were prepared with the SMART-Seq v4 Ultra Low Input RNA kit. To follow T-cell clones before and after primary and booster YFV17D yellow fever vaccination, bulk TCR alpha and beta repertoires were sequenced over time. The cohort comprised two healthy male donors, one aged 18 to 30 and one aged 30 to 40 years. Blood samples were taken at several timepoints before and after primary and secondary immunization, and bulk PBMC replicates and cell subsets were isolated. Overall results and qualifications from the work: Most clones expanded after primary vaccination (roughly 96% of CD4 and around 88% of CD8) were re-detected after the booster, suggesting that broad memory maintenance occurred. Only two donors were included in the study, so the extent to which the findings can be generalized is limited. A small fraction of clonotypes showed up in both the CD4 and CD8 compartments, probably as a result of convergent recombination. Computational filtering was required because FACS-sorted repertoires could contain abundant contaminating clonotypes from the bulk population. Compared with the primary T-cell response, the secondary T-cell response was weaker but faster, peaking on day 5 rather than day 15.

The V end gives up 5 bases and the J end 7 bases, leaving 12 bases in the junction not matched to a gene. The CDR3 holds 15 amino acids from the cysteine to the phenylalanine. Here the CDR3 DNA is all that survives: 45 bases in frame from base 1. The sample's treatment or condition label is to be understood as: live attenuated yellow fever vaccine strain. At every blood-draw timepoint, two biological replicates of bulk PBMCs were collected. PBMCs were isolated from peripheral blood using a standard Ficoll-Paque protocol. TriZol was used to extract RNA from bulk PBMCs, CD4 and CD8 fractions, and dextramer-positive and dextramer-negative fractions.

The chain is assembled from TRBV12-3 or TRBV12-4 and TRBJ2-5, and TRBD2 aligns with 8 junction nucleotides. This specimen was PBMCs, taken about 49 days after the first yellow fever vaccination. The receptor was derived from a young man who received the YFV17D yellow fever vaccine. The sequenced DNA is TGTGCCAGCAGTCAGGGACTAGTGGGGGCGGGGACCCAGTACTTC. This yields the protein CASSQGLVGAGTQYF.